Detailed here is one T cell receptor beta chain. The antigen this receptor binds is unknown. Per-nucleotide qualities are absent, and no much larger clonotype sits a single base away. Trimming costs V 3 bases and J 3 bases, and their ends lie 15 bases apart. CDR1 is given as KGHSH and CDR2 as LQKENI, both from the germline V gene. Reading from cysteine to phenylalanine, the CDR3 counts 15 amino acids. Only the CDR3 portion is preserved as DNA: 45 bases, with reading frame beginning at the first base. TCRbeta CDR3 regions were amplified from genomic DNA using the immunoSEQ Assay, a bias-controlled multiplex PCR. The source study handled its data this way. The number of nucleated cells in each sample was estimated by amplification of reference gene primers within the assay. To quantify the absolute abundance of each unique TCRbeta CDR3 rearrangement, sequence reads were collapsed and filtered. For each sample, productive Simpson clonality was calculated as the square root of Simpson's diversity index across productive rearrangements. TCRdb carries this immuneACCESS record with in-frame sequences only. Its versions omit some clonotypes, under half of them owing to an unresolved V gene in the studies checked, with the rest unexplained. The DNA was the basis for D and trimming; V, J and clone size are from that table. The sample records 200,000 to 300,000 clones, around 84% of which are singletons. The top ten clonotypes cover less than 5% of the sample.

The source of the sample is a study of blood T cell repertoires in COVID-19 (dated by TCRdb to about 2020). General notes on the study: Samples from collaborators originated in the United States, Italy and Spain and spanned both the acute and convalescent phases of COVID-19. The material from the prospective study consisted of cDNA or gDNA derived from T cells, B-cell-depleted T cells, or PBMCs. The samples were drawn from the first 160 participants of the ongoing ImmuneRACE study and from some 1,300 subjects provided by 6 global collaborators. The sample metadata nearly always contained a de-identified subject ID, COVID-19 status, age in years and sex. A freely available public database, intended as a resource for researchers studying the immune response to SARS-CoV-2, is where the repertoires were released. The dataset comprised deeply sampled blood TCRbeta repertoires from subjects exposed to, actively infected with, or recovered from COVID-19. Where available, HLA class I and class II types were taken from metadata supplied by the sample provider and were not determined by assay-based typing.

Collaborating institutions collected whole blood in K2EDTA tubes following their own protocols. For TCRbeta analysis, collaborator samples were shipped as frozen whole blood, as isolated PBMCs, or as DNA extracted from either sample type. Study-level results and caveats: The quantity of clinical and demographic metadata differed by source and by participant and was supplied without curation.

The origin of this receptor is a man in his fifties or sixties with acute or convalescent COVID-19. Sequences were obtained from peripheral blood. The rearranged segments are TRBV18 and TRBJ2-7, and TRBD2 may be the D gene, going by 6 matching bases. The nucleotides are TGTGCCAGCTCACCGGGCGGGACTGTTAACTACGAGCAGTACTTC. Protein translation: CASSPGGTVNYEQYF.